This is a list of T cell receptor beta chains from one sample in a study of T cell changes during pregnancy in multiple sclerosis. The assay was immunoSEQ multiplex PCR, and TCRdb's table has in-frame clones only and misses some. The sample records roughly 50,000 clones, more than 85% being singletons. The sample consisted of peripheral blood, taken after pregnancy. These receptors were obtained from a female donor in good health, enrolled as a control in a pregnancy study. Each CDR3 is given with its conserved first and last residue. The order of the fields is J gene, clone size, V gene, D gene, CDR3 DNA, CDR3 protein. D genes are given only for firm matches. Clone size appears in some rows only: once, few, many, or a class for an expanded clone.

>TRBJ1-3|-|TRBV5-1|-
TGCGCCAGCAGCCCACAGGCCAACTCTGGAAACACCATATATTTT
CASSPQANSGNTIYF
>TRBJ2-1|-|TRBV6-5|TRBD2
TGTGCCAGCAGGTCCACTAGCGGGGGTGGGTTCTTC
CASRSTSGGGFF
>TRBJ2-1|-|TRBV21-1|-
TGTGCCAGCAGCAAACCTTGGGACTCGGGAGAGAACAATGAGCAGTTCTTC
CASSKPWDSGENNEQFF
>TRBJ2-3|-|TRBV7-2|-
TGTGCCAGCAGCTTAGGGTTACTAGTTACAGATACGCAGTATTTT
CASSLGLLVTDTQYF
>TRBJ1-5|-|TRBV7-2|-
TGTGCCAGCAGCGGCAACCCCGGGTATAGCAATCAGCCCCAGCATTTT
CASSGNPGYSNQPQHF
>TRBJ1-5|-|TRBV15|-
TGTGCCACCAGCAGAGATCTAGGGAGGGGGCAGCCCCAGCATTTT
CATSRDLGRGQPQHF
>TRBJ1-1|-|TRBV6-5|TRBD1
TGTGCCACCCGACAGGGCTGGAACACTGAAGCTTTCTTT
CATRQGWNTEAFF
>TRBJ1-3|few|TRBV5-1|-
TGCGCCAGCAGCTTCAACAGGGAGTCTGGAAACACCATATATTTT
CASSFNRESGNTIYF
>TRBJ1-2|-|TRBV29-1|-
TGCAGCGTGGGCCGCCCTGGGGGGGTTGCCGATGGCTACACCTTC
CSVGRPGGVADGYTF
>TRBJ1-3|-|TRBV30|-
TGTGCCTGGAGTGTAACGGGGGGCGTCTCTGGAAACACCATATATTTT
CAWSVTGGVSGNTIYF
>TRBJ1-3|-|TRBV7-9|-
TGTGCCAGCAGCTTACATCAGGGAAACACCATATATTTT
CASSLHQGNTIYF
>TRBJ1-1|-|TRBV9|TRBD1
TGTGCCAGCAGCGTAGCTTATGGGGCAGGGGGAAAAGCTTTCTTT
CASSVAYGAGGKAFF
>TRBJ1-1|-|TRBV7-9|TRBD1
TGTGCCGTTGCGGGACAGGCCCAGTCTAACACTGAAGCTTTCTTT
CAVAGQAQSNTEAFF
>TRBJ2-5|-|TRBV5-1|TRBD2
TGCGCCAGCAGTTTTTCGCCCGGGACTAGCGGGCAAGAGACCCAGTACTTC
CASSFSPGTSGQETQYF
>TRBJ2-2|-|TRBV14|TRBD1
TGTGCCAGCAGCCCCCGGACAGGGGTATGGGGCGGGGAGCTGTTTTTT
CASSPRTGVWGGELFF
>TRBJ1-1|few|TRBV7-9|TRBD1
TGTGCCAGCAGCCCTCGGACAGGAGCCAACACTGAAGCTTTCTTT
CASSPRTGANTEAFF
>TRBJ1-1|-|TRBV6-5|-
TGTGCCAGCAGTCGGACAGATACTGAAGCTTTCTTT
CASSRTDTEAFF
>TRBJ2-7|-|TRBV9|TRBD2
TGTGCCAGCAGCCTCAGCCCTAGCGGAGTCTACGAGCAGTACTTC
CASSLSPSGVYEQYF
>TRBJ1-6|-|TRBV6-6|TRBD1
TGTGCCAGCATTCCTTCCGGGACAGAGATTAATTCACCCCTCCACTTT
CASIPSGTEINSPLHF
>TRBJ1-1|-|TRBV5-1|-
TGCGCCAGCAGCTTAAGGAGGTTGAACACTGAAGCTTTCTTT
CASSLRRLNTEAFF
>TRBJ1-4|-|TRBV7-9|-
TGTGCCAGCAGCGACAACCTCCGCCAGGCAACTAATGAAAAACTGTTTTTT
CASSDNLRQATNEKLFF
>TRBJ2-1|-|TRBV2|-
TGTGCCAGCGGGATGACAGGTTTCAACAATGAGCAGTTCTTC
CASGMTGFNNEQFF
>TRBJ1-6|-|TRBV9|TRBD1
TGTGCCAGCAGCGTATCAGTCAGGGACAGCCTTAATTCACCCCTCCACTTT
CASSVSVRDSLNSPLHF
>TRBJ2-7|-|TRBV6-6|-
TGTGCCACCCTAGAGGAAGGAAAGGCCTACGAGCAGTACTTC
CATLEEGKAYEQYF
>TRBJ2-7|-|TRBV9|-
TGTGCCAGCAGCGTAGCACAGATCTCCTACGAGCAGTACTTC
CASSVAQISYEQYF
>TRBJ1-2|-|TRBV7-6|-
TGTGCCAGCAGCCCAGGGCCAGGGAACTATGGCTACACCTTC
CASSPGPGNYGYTF
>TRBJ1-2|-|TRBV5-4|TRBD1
TGTGCCAGCAGCTTGGTGGCAGGGGGTTCATATGGCTACACCTTC
CASSLVAGGSYGYTF
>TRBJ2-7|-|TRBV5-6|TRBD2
TGTGCCAGCAGCGCGGGAGGGGCCGACTACGAGCAGTACTTC
CASSAGGADYEQYF
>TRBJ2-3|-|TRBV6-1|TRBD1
TGTGCCAGCAGGATACAGGGGCCAGATACGCAGTATTTT
CASRIQGPDTQYF
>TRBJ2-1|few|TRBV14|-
TGTGCCAGCAGCCAAGCATATGAGCAGTTCTTC
CASSQAYEQFF
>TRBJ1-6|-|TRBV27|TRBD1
TGTGCCAGCAGTTGGGACAGGTCTTCACCCCTCCACTTT
CASSWDRSSPLHF
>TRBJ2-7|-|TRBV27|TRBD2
TGTGCCAGCAGTTGGTCTAGCGGGAGGGCCGGGGGGGCCGAGCAGTACTTC
CASSWSSGRAGGAEQYF
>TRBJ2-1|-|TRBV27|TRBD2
TGTGCCAGCGGATTACAGGGGACTAGCTTCTCGTACAATGAGCAGTTCTTC
CASGLQGTSFSYNEQFF
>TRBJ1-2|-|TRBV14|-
TGTGCCAGCAGCCAAACACCGAACTATGGCTACACCTTC
CASSQTPNYGYTF
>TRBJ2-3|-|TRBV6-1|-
TGTGCCAGCAGCTTAATTCGGACAGTTACAGATACGCAGTATTTT
CASSLIRTVTDTQYF
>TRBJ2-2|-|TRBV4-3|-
TGCGCCAGCAGCCAAGGGGTAGGACTCACCGGGGAGCTGTTTTTT
CASSQGVGLTGELFF
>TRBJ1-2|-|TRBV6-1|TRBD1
TGTGCCAGCAGTGATGGGACAGGGACGGGCTACACCTTC
CASSDGTGTGYTF
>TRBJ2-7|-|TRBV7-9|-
TGTGCCAGCGCAGGCCCCAAAGGGGTCTACGAGCAGTACTTC
CASAGPKGVYEQYF
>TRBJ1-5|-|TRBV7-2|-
TGTGCCAGCAGCTTGGGCCAGGGCAATCAGCCCCAGCATTTT
CASSLGQGNQPQHF
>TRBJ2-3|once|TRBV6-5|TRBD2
TGTGCCAGCAGTTTTTCTAGCGGACCACCCACAGATACGCAGTATTTT
CASSFSSGPPTDTQYF
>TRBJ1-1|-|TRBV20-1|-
TGCAGTGCTAGGCAGGACACTGAAGCTTTCTTT
CSARQDTEAFF
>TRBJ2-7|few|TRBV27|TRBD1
TGTGCCAGCAGGCCCGGGACAGGGGCCTACGAGCAGTACTTC
CASRPGTGAYEQYF
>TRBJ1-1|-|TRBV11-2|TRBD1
TGTGCCAGCAGCATCACCGGGACAGGGGAAACTGAAGCTTTCTTT
CASSITGTGETEAFF
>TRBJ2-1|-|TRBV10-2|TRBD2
TGCGCCAGCATCTTTGGGGGAGGGCTATACAATGAGCAGTTCTTC
CASIFGGGLYNEQFF
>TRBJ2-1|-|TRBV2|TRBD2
TGTGCCAGCAGAATAGCGGGAAGCTCCTACAATGAGCAGTTCTTC
CASRIAGSSYNEQFF
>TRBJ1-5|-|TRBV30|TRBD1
TGTGCCTGGAGCCCCGACAGGGAGAGTGGTCAGCCCCAGCATTTT
CAWSPDRESGQPQHF
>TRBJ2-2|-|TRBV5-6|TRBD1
TGTGCCAGCAGCTTAGGGACAGGGCGCGCCGGGGAGCTGTTTTTT
CASSLGTGRAGELFF
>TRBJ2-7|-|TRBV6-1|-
TGTGCCAGCAGTCCCGCTAGCTTTCGCTACGAGCAGTACTTC
CASSPASFRYEQYF
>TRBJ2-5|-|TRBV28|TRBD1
TGTGCCAGCAGTGACCGACAGGGGGCTTCTGTGGCCCAGTACTTC
CASSDRQGASVAQYF
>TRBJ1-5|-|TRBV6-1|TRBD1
TGTGCCAGCAGTGAAGCGTCGACAGGGGGCCGACGAAATCAGCCCCAGCATTTT
CASSEASTGGRRNQPQHF
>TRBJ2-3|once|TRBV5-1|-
TGCGCCAGCAGGCGGGACAGAGAGACAGATACGCAGTATTTT
CASRRDRETDTQYF
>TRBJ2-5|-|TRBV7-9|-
TGTGCCAGCAGCTTAGTAGTGATCAGGGTAGAGACCCAGTACTTC
CASSLVVIRVETQYF
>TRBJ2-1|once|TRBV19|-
TGTGCCAGTGCGCCGCCGGGACACCTAACGCTTTACAATGAGCAGTTCTTC
CASAPPGHLTLYNEQFF
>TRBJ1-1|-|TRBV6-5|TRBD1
TGTGCCAGCAGTTACCGGGACAGCACTGAAGCTTTCTTT
CASSYRDSTEAFF
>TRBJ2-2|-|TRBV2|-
TGTGCCAGAGGACTCTTAACCGGGGAGCTGTTTTTT
CARGLLTGELFF
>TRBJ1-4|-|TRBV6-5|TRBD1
TGTGCCAGCAGTTTCACGACAGGGGTGGGGGAAAAACTGTTTTTT
CASSFTTGVGEKLFF